A selection of T cell receptor beta chains follows, all from one sample in a study of blood T cell repertoires in COVID-19. Using immunoSEQ multiplex PCR, the repertoire was profiled, and TCRdb retains in-frame clones only, with some absent. Here the sample spans 310,000 or so clones, more than 70% being singletons. The sample taken for sequencing was peripheral blood. These receptors all stem from a woman in her twenties or thirties with COVID-19, enrolled during active disease. The CDR3 runs from the conserved cysteine through the conserved F or W. Expanded clones are given a class, and other clones once, few, many or no size at all.

TRBJ2-7 - TRBV15 CATSRERGRAFEQYF
TRBJ2-1 - TRBV30 CAWSQRLAGWNEQFF
TRBJ2-3 - TRBV7-3 CASSLRTSGGTDTQYF
TRBJ2-7 - TRBV4-1 CASSQGLGTQYF
TRBJ2-3 - TRBV5-1 CASSLVSGGSTDTQYF
TRBJ2-4 - TRBV10-3 CAISSVAKNIQYF
TRBJ2-7 - TRBV5-4 CASSLDLTSRSSEQYF
TRBJ1-1 - TRBV5-1 CASSLGQANTEAFF
TRBJ1-1 - TRBV11-2 CASSLRGDTEAFF
TRBJ1-5 few TRBV7-9 CASAGGASRPQHF
TRBJ1-1 - TRBV18 CASSPSKSGIQSEAFF
TRBJ2-5 - TRBV5-1 CASSLALTSGEETQYF
TRBJ2-7 - TRBV5-1 CASSGRTSSYEQYF
TRBJ2-1 - TRBV7-9 CASSLITVDNEQFF
TRBJ1-6 - TRBV30 CAWSRQGDSPLHF
TRBJ1-4 - TRBV2 CASGQGYEKLFF
TRBJ2-1 - TRBV7-9 CASSLGVRGQGPYNEQFF
TRBJ1-1 few TRBV7-3 CASSSQMNTEAFF
TRBJ2-1 - TRBV5-6 CASGKTVHNEQFF
TRBJ2-7 - TRBV2 CASSGTGEPSYEQYF
TRBJ2-6 - TRBV10-2 CASRGTRPSGANVLTF
TRBJ2-5 - TRBV6-5 CASRPSGSETQYF
TRBJ1-1 - TRBV18 CASSPSRGRYTEAFF
TRBJ2-2 - TRBV3-1/TRBV3-2 CASSPLVKTGELFF
TRBJ2-2 - TRBV10-1 CASAPGLAGAGGELFF
TRBJ1-1 - TRBV7-3 CASSPGTGWTEAFF
TRBJ2-7 - TRBV5-1 CASSFLGQPMVYEQYF
TRBJ2-1 - TRBV10-3 CAISKTSVGNEQFF
TRBJ2-1 few TRBV5-6 CASSLDLANNEQFF
TRBJ1-1 - TRBV28 CASSEARGRGTEAFF
TRBJ1-2 - TRBV7-3 CASSLTNGYGYTF
TRBJ2-3 - TRBV10-3 CAITAGGRKDTQYF
TRBJ1-4 - TRBV5-8 CASSPGTHSTNEKLFF
TRBJ2-2 - TRBV9 CASSVAVGSNTGELFF
TRBJ2-1 - TRBV13 CASSSIIAGYEQFF
TRBJ1-2 - TRBV6-6 CASSTKGDGYTF
TRBJ2-7 - TRBV5-1 CASSPGTSGYEQYF
TRBJ1-5 - TRBV5-6 CASSRTDLNQPQHF
TRBJ2-1 - TRBV6-2/TRBV6-3 CASSEGSLNEQFF
TRBJ2-3 - TRBV6-5 CASSQSTTGTDTQYF
TRBJ1-4 - TRBV4-3 CASSQVQGREKLFF
TRBJ1-5 - TRBV6-6 CASSYSWEGGAQPQHF
TRBJ1-3 - TRBV6-5 CASSYSGGAGNTIYF
TRBJ2-3 - TRBV7-9 CASSLIGGTTGDTQYF
TRBJ2-1 - TRBV5-1 CASSPLGGSYNEQFF
TRBJ1-1 - TRBV12-3/TRBV12-4 CASSLEGLTEAFF
TRBJ1-4 - TRBV5-1 CASSSRPGATNEKLFF
TRBJ1-6 - TRBV2 CASTRGVTLHF
TRBJ2-3 - TRBV5-1 CASSRIAGEGDTQYF
TRBJ1-1 - TRBV18 CASSRAGHTEAFF
TRBJ2-6 few TRBV5-1 CASSLRTGVSGANVLTF
TRBJ1-6 - TRBV15 CATSRLKNSPLHF
TRBJ1-2 few TRBV24-1 CATSDSDRDDGGYTF